Sequencing of this TCR beta chain was carried out in a study of OX40 agonist ivuxolimab in advanced cancers. A note on the overall study: Ivuxolimab, which targeted the costimulatory receptor OX40 (CD134), was an agonistic, fully human IgG2 monoclonal antibody. Intravenous ivuxolimab was administered to patients every 2 weeks at six dose levels: 0.01, 0.1, 0.3, 1.5, 3 and 10 mg/kg. Of the approximately 50 dose-escalation patients, hepatocellular carcinoma was present in approximately 20, melanoma in approximately 15, renal cell carcinoma in 9 and head and neck cancer in 9. In the dose-escalation cohort, roughly 82% of patients were male, and the mean age was around 65 years with a range of 23 to 79. Prior anti-PD-1, anti-PD-L1 or anti-CTLA-4 therapy was permitted, and checkpoint inhibitors had been received by under 50% of dose-escalation patients. Partial responses occurred in three dose-escalation patients: two with cutaneous melanoma and one with hepatocellular carcinoma. The point of sequencing TCRbeta in the periphery was to test whether ivuxolimab changed TCR sequence diversity and drove clonal T-cell expansion. The paper describes the monotherapy dose-escalation part (N ≈ 52 patients) of the phase I trial of ivuxolimab.

Overall study results and their limits: At doses from 0.1 to 3.0 mg/kg, clonal expansion was seen in both CD4+ and CD8+ blood T cells between baseline and week 6. In partial responders in the 0.1-3.0 mg/kg groups, normalized peripheral clonal expansion was found to be among the lowest, especially among CD8+ T cells. Antigen specificity was not determined for the clonally expanded peripheral T cells. Low levels of normalized T-cell clonal expansion were also seen in some patients who did not respond. After ivuxolimab, CD8+ T cells had more expanded clones than CD4+ T cells on average.

Note on this clone: Its antigen remains undetermined. No clone much larger than this one lies a single base away; base qualities are absent.

Patients with a history of autoimmune disease or receiving systemic immunosuppression were excluded from the trial. Peripheral blood for TCR sequencing was drawn from every dose cohort at baseline, at cycle 4 day 1 and at cycle 7 day 1. The samples were drawn from a first-in-human, open-label, multicenter phase I dose-escalation trial of ivuxolimab. The trial enrolled adults with locally advanced or metastatic head and neck squamous cell, hepatocellular, melanoma or renal cell carcinoma. CD4+ and CD8+ T cells were sorted separately from peripheral blood before TCR sequencing. To sequence the TCRbeta CDR3 region, genomic DNA was isolated from the sorted cells. The immunoSEQ Assay was used to sequence the TCRbeta CDR3 regions. Imported from immuneACCESS, the table was reduced by TCRdb to in-frame sequences with V and J called. These copies leave out some clones; in studies compared against another copy, an unresolved V gene accounts for under half, and the cause of the remainder is not known. The sample table records just over 25,000 clones; roughly 85% of these occur just once. The ten largest clones capture roughly 16% of the sample.

The receptor comes from an adult with an advanced solid tumor such as melanoma, head and neck, liver or kidney cancer. Material: CD4+ or CD8+ T cells sorted from blood, obtained in a trial of the OX40 agonist ivuxolimab.

The CDR3 reads as follows: CASSPGPGVTVSSYEQYF. At the DNA level, the sequence is TGTGCCAGCAGCCCAGGACCCGGGGTTACTGTTAGCTCCTACGAGCAGTACTTC. The V and J segments used are TRBV7-9 and TRBJ2-7; a weak D assignment points to TRBD2 (5 bases agree). The germline V gene (reference sequence) specifies SEHNR as CDR1 and FQNEAQ as CDR2. V loses 5 bases of germline sequence and J loses 0 bases, and the interval between the two ends is 23 bases. The CDR3, cysteine through phenylalanine, is 18 amino acids long. Only CDR3 DNA is held: 54 bases, read in frame from base 1.